The source of this T cell receptor (beta chain) is a study of vaccination and CD4 T cells after COVID-19. In the study overall: Post-vaccine sampling followed dose two by a median 72 days (range 14 to 241).

Treatment defined: roughly 10-day PBMC culture with coronavirus spike peptide pools or control peptides (ViraFEST assay). Note on this clonotype: As yet, its antigen is unknown.

This CDR3 region has 16 residues. Per the germline V gene, CDR1 is MNHEY and CDR2 is SVGEGT. V was clipped by 4 bases and J by 0 bases; unmatched bases: 8. Cultured CD4+ T cell DNA underwent sequencing with the Oncomine TCR Beta short-read assay. TCRdb reprocessed the PCR reads with MiXCR, giving one entry per CDR3 protein. The table records around 20,000 distinct CDR3 sequences, about half of them present only once. The chain combines TRBV6-2 or TRBV6-3 with TRBJ2-7; 8 bases map to TRBD2. This sequence was found in a human donor who had recovered from COVID-19. Material: CD4+ T cells from blood, cultured in vitro. CDR3 residues: CASSFPGRDSSYEQYF. The DNA of the CDR3 is TGTGCCAGCAGTTTCCCCGGGAGGGATAGCTCCTACGAGCAGTACTTC.